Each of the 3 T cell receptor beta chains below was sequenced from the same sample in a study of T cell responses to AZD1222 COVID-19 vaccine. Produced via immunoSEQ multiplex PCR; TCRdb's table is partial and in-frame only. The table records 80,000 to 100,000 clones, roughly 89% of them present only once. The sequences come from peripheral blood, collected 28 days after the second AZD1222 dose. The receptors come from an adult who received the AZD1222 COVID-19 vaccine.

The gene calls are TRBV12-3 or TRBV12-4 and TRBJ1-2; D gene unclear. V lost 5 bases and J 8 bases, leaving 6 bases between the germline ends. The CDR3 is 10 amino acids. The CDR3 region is CASSPTGYTF. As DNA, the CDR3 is TGTGCCAGCAGTCCCACAGGCTACACCTTC.

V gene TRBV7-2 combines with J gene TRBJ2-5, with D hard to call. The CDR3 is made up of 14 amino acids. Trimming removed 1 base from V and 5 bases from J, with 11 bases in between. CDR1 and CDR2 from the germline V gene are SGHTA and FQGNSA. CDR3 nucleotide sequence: TGTGCCAGCAGCTTAGATGCAGTAAGGGAGACCCAGTACTTC. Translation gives CASSLDAVRETQYF.

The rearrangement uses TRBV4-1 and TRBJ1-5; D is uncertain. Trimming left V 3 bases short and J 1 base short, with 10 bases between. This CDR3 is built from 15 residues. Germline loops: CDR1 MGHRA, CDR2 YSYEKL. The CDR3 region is CASSQRTLSNQPQHF. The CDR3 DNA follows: TGCGCCAGCAGCCAGAGGACGCTGAGCAATCAGCCCCAGCATTTT.